These T cell receptor beta chains were read from a single sample in a study of CD8 T cells in Susac syndrome. TCRdb called the immunoSEQ multiplex PCR reads again in MiXCR, with one record for every CDR3 protein. The sample lists roughly 190,000 distinct CDR3 sequences, around 95% occurring once. The sample taken for sequencing was CD8+ T cells from PBMCs. The receptors were gathered from a human donor with Susac syndrome. Each CDR3 is given with its conserved first and last residue. Fields, in order: CDR3 DNA, CDR3 protein, clone size, CDR3 length, J gene, V gene, D gene. The D gene is left open where the match is weak. Only part of the rows carry a size: once, few, many, or a class if the clone is expanded.

cdr3_nt: TGCAGTGCGAACCCCGGGACTGGCCAAGAGACCCAGTACTTC
cdr3_aa: CSANPGTGQETQYF
clone_size: NA
cdr3_length: 14
j_call: TRBJ2-5
v_call: TRBV20-1
d_call: NA

cdr3_nt: TGCAGCGTCGGGACAGGGGCCGACGAGCAGTACTTC
cdr3_aa: CSVGTGADEQYF
clone_size: once
cdr3_length: 12
j_call: TRBJ2-7
v_call: TRBV29-1
d_call: TRBD1

cdr3_nt: TGCAGTGCCGGACAGGGAAGAGGGGAGCTGTTTTTT
cdr3_aa: CSAGQGRGELFF
clone_size: NA
cdr3_length: 12
j_call: TRBJ2-2
v_call: TRBV20-1
d_call: TRBD1

cdr3_nt: TGTGCCAGCAGCTTCGGGACAGGGCACACCTACGAGCAGTACTTC
cdr3_aa: CASSFGTGHTYEQYF
clone_size: NA
cdr3_length: 15
j_call: TRBJ2-7
v_call: TRBV7-8
d_call: TRBD1

cdr3_nt: TGTGCCAGCGGACTCCAGGGGTACCAAGAGACCCAGTACTTC
cdr3_aa: CASGLQGYQETQYF
clone_size: NA
cdr3_length: 14
j_call: TRBJ2-5
v_call: TRBV21-1
d_call: NA

cdr3_nt: TGTGCCAGCAGTGAATGGGAAGGAACAGGGGGCTACGAGCAGTACTTC
cdr3_aa: CASSEWEGTGGYEQYF
clone_size: NA
cdr3_length: 16
j_call: TRBJ2-7
v_call: TRBV25-1
d_call: TRBD1

cdr3_nt: TGTGCCAGCAGCTTTGCGGGGTACAATGAGCAGTTCTTC
cdr3_aa: CASSFAGYNEQFF
clone_size: few
cdr3_length: 13
j_call: TRBJ2-1
v_call: TRBV7-3
d_call: NA

cdr3_nt: TGTGCTAGTGGTTCCAACCCGCTAGCGGGGGGTTATAGCGATACGCAGTATTTT
cdr3_aa: CASGSNPLAGGYSDTQYF
clone_size: NA
cdr3_length: 18
j_call: TRBJ2-3
v_call: TRBV12-5
d_call: TRBD2

cdr3_nt: TGCAGCGGTGGCAGCCTTTACGAGCAGTACTTC
cdr3_aa: CSGGSLYEQYF
clone_size: few
cdr3_length: 11
j_call: TRBJ2-7
v_call: TRBV29-1
d_call: NA

cdr3_nt: TGTGCCTGGTGGGACGGAGGGTCCTACGAGCAGTACTTC
cdr3_aa: CAWWDGGSYEQYF
clone_size: NA
cdr3_length: 13
j_call: TRBJ2-7
v_call: TRBV30
d_call: NA

cdr3_nt: TGTGCCAGCAGTTATGCCGGTAGCAATCAGCCCCAGCATTTT
cdr3_aa: CASSYAGSNQPQHF
clone_size: NA
cdr3_length: 14
j_call: TRBJ1-5
v_call: TRBV6-5
d_call: NA

cdr3_nt: TGCAGCGTGACCGTGCAGGGGGTGCGGTTCTTC
cdr3_aa: CSVTVQGVRFF
clone_size: NA
cdr3_length: 11
j_call: TRBJ2-1
v_call: TRBV29-1
d_call: TRBD1

cdr3_nt: TGTGCCTGGACCCGCGGACGAGCGGGTGGCTACACCTTC
cdr3_aa: CAWTRGRAGGYTF
clone_size: NA
cdr3_length: 13
j_call: TRBJ1-2
v_call: TRBV30
d_call: NA

cdr3_nt: TGTGCCAGCACCGCTAACAGGGGTGGCACCGGGGAGCTGTTTTTT
cdr3_aa: CASTANRGGTGELFF
clone_size: NA
cdr3_length: 15
j_call: TRBJ2-2
v_call: TRBV5-4
d_call: TRBD1

cdr3_nt: TGTGCCTGGAGTGTACAGAAGCAGTCCCCTAGAAAGCAGTACTTC
cdr3_aa: CAWSVQKQSPRKQYF
clone_size: NA
cdr3_length: 15
j_call: TRBJ2-7
v_call: TRBV30
d_call: NA

cdr3_nt: TGTGCCAGCAGTTTTGGGGTGAGCTCCTACGAGCAGTACTTC
cdr3_aa: CASSFGVSSYEQYF
clone_size: NA
cdr3_length: 14
j_call: TRBJ2-7
v_call: TRBV27
d_call: NA

cdr3_nt: TGCAGTGCTAGAGATGGTAGTAGTTTCGAGCAGTACTTC
cdr3_aa: CSARDGSSFEQYF
clone_size: NA
cdr3_length: 13
j_call: TRBJ2-7
v_call: TRBV20-1
d_call: NA

cdr3_nt: TGTGCCAGCACCAAACCGACGCAGGGGGCTTCCAATCAGCCCCAGCATTTT
cdr3_aa: CASTKPTQGASNQPQHF
clone_size: NA
cdr3_length: 17
j_call: TRBJ1-5
v_call: TRBV28
d_call: TRBD1

cdr3_nt: TGTGCCAGCACAACAAAACGGACAGTGGAAAATCAGCCCCAGCATTTT
cdr3_aa: CASTTKRTVENQPQHF
clone_size: NA
cdr3_length: 16
j_call: TRBJ1-5
v_call: TRBV2
d_call: NA

cdr3_nt: TGCAGTGCCCTGGGACAGACTAACTATGGCTACACCTTC
cdr3_aa: CSALGQTNYGYTF
clone_size: NA
cdr3_length: 13
j_call: TRBJ1-2
v_call: TRBV20-1
d_call: TRBD1

cdr3_nt: TGTGCCAGCAGTTTATGGGGCCTCAGCTCCTACAATGAGCAGTTCTTC
cdr3_aa: CASSLWGLSSYNEQFF
clone_size: NA
cdr3_length: 16
j_call: TRBJ2-1
v_call: TRBV27
d_call: NA

cdr3_nt: TGTGCCAGCAGCTTAGGCCTAAGAGGTGGGACAGATACGCAGTATTTT
cdr3_aa: CASSLGLRGGTDTQYF
clone_size: NA
cdr3_length: 16
j_call: TRBJ2-3
v_call: TRBV13
d_call: NA

cdr3_nt: TGTGCCAGCAGCCTGACAGTATTCAACACTGAAGCTTTCTTT
cdr3_aa: CASSLTVFNTEAFF
clone_size: NA
cdr3_length: 14
j_call: TRBJ1-1
v_call: TRBV28
d_call: NA

cdr3_nt: TGCAGCGTTGAAGAGGGGTTCAACGATCTCGAGCAGTACTTC
cdr3_aa: CSVEEGFNDLEQYF
clone_size: NA
cdr3_length: 14
j_call: TRBJ2-7
v_call: TRBV29-1
d_call: NA

cdr3_nt: TGCGCCAGCAGCTTGGCTTTTACCCGGGACGAGCAGTACTTC
cdr3_aa: CASSLAFTRDEQYF
clone_size: NA
cdr3_length: 14
j_call: TRBJ2-7
v_call: TRBV5-1
d_call: NA